This TCR beta chain was obtained from a study of blood T cell repertoires in COVID-19. TCRdb's copy holds only in-frame clones and misses some; the assay was immunoSEQ multiplex PCR. The sample has roughly 250,000 clones; more than 75% are singletons. The CDR3 is 15 amino acids. Trimming at V came to 1 base and at J to 4 bases, leaving 2 bases not matched to a gene. Germline V lookup: CDR1 SGHNT, CDR2 YENEEA. The chain joins TRBV11-3 to TRBJ1-2; 11 bases are shared with TRBD1. The TCR comes from a woman in her 40s with acute COVID-19. Sequencing was performed on PBMCs or T cells enriched from blood (not recorded which). Written as DNA, the CDR3 is TGTGCCAGCAGCTTAGGGACAGGGGGCGCCTATGGCTACACCTTC. Translation: CASSLGTGGAYGYTF. The entire variable domain, with the rest obtained from reference TRBV11-3 and TRBJ1-2, is as follows: EAGVVQSPRYKIIEKKQPVAFWCNPISGHNTLYWYLQNLGQGPELLIRYENEEAVDDSQLPKDRFSAERLKGVDSTLKIQPAELGDSAVYLCASSLGTGGAYGYTFGSGTRLTVV.